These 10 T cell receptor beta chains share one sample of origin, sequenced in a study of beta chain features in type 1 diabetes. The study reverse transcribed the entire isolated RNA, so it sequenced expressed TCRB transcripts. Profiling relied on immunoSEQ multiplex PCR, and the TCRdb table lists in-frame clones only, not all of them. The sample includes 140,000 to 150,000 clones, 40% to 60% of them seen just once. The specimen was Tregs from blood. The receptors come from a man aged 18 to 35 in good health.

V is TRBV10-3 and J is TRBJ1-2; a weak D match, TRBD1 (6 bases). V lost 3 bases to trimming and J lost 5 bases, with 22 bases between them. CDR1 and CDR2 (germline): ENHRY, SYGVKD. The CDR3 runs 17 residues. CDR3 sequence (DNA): TGTGCCATCAGTGAATCCCCGACAGGCAGGCTCAGTTATGGCTACACCTTC. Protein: CAISESPTGRLSYGYTF.

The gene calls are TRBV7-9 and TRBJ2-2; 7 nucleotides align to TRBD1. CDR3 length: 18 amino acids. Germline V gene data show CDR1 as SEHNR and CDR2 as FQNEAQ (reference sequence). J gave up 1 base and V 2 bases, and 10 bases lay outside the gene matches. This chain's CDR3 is CASSLRRPGTENTGELFF. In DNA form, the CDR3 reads TGTGCCAGCAGCTTAAGGAGACCCGGGACAGAGAACACCGGGGAGCTGTTTTTT. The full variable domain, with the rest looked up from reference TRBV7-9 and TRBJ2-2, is DTGVSQNPRHKITKRGQNVTFRCDPISEHNRLYWYRQTLGQGPEFLTYFQNEAQLEKSRLLSDRFSAERPKGSFSTLEIQRTEQGDSAMYLCASSLRRPGTENTGELFFGEGSRLTVL.

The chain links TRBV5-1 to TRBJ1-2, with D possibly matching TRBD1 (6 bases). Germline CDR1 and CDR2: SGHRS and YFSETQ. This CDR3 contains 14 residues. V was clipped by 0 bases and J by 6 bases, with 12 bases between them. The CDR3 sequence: CASSLETGYDGYTF. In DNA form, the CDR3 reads TGCGCCAGCAGCTTGGAAACAGGGTACGATGGCTACACCTTC.

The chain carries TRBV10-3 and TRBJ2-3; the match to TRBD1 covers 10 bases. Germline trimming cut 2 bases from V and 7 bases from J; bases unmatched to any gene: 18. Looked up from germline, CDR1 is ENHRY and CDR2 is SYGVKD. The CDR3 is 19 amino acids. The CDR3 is CAISEGPVIGQGVLYTQYF. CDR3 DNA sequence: TGTGCCATCAGTGAGGGGCCTGTTATAGGACAGGGGGTGTTATATACGCAGTATTTT.

The CDR3 sequence is CASSLGRGNSYEQYF. The CDR3 nucleotides are TGTGCCAGCAGCTTAGGGCGGGGAAACTCCTACGAGCAGTACTTC. The V and J genes are TRBV7-9 and TRBJ2-7, with D perhaps TRBD2 (6 bases). V was trimmed by 1 base and J by 0 bases, leaving 10 bases between them. CDR3 length: 15 residues. Germline CDR1 is SEHNR and CDR2 is FQNEAQ (reference sequence).

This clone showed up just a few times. In nucleotides, the CDR3 is TGTGCCAGCAGTTACTCCGGCAGGGCGAGTGAAAAACTGTTTTTT. Its protein product is CASSYSGRASEKLFF. The chain employs TRBV6-6 and TRBJ1-4; a weak D match, TRBD1 (5 bases). With 0 bases removed from V and 7 bases from J, the gap between germline ends came to 12 bases. CDR3 size: 15 residues. Germline lookup yields CDR1 MNHNY and CDR2 SVGAGI (reference sequence).

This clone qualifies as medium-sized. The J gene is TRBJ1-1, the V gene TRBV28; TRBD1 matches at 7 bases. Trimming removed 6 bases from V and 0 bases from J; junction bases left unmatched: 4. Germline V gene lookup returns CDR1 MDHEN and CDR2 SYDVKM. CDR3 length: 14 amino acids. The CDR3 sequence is CASRTGQMNTEAFF. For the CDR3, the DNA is TGTGCCAGCAGGACAGGGCAAATGAACACTGAAGCTTTCTTT.

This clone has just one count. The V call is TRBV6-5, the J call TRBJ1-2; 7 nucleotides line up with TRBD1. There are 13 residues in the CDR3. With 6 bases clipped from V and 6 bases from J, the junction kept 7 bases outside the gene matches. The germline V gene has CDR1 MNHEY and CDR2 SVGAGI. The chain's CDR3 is CASRAGGRNGYTF. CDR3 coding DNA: TGTGCCAGCAGGGCAGGGGGAAGAAATGGCTACACCTTC.

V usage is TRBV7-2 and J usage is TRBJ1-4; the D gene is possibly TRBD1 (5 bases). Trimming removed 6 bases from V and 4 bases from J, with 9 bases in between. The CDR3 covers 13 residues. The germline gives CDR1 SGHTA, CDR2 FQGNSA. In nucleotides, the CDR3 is TGTGCCAGCAGGCAGGGTTTTAATGAAAAACTGTTTTTT. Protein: CASRQGFNEKLFF.

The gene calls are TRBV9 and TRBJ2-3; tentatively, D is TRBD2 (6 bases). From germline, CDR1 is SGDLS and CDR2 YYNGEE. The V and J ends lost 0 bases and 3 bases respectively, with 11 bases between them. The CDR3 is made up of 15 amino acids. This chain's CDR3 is CASSVAGGVTDTQYF. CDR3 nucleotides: TGTGCCAGCAGCGTAGCGGGCGGGGTAACAGATACGCAGTATTTT.